What follows are 21 T cell receptor beta chains derived from one specimen sequenced in a study of blood T cell repertoires in COVID-19. Libraries were prepared by immunoSEQ multiplex PCR; TCRdb keeps only in-frame clonotypes and omits some of them. The sample contains roughly 280,000 clones, about 86% of which appear only once. Sample: peripheral blood. The receptors derive from a man aged 30 to 45 with active or convalescent COVID-19.

The rearrangement joins TRBV23-1 to TRBJ1-1; 7 bases agree with TRBD1. TRBV23-1 is an ORF; its function is uncertain. The CDR3 is 15 residues long. Trimming removed 4 bases from V and 1 base from J; junction bases left unmatched: 6. In DNA form, the CDR3 reads TGCGCCAGCAGTCTTCAAGACAGGGAGAACACTGAAGCTTTCTTT. It translates to CASSLQDRENTEAFF.

The chain combines TRBV4-2 with TRBJ2-3; possible D gene TRBD2, 5 bases. Germline values: CDR1 LGHNA, CDR2 YNFKEQ. The CDR3 extends over 14 amino acids. Between the trimmed V and J ends, which lost 1 base and 3 bases, there was a span of 8 bases. The DNA for the CDR3 is TGTGCCAGCAGCCAAGCACTAGTGACAGATACGCAGTATTTT. It translates to CASSQALVTDTQYF.

The V call is TRBV7-2, the J call TRBJ2-5, with TRBD2 matching 9 bases. Germline CDR1 and CDR2: SGHTA and FQGNSA. With V trimmed by 1 base and J by 3 bases, 9 bases remained unmatched. The CDR3 extends over 17 amino acids. This CDR3 is CASSLELGAGGKETQYF. In DNA form, the CDR3 reads TGTGCCAGCAGCTTAGAGCTGGGAGCGGGGGGAAAAGAGACCCAGTACTTC. The full variable domain, rest sourced from reference TRBV7-2 and TRBJ2-5, is GAGVSQSPSNKVTEKGKDVELRCDPISGHTALYWYRQSLGQGLEFLIYFQGNSAPDKSGLPSDRFSAERTGGSVSTLTIQRTQQEDSAVYLCASSLELGAGGKETQYFGPGTRLLVL.

The V gene is TRBV5-6, the J gene TRBJ2-1; 9 bases line up with TRBD2. The CDR3 spans 19 residues. J was trimmed by 0 bases and V by 0 bases; bases with no gene match: 10. The germline V gene has CDR1 SGHDT and CDR2 YYEEEE. In DNA, the CDR3 is TGTGCCAGCAGCTTGGGTCCAGCGGGGGGATCGAGCTCCTACAATGAGCAGTTCTTC. It translates to CASSLGPAGGSSSYNEQFF.

This clone was detected once. This chain uses TRBV3-1 (or the pseudogene TRBV3-2) with TRBJ2-5; TRBD2 aligns across 10 bases. CDR1 and CDR2 from the germline V gene are LGHDT and YNNKEL (reference sequence). Trimming removed 2 bases from V and 5 bases from J; junction bases left unmatched: 5. The CDR3 extends over 15 amino acids. The CDR3 DNA reads TGTGCCAGCAGCCAAAGCGGGGGGGCGGGGGAGACCCAGTACTTC. It translates to CASSQSGGAGETQYF.

The chain has TRBV18 and TRBJ1-1, with D hard to call. This CDR3 region has 15 residues. CDR1 and CDR2 (germline): KGHSH, LQKENI. V shed 2 bases and J shed 0 bases, with 10 bases lying between them. CDR3 nucleotides: TGTGCCAGCTCACCAAGGACCGGGATGAACACTGAAGCTTTCTTT. Protein sequence: CASSPRTGMNTEAFF. The whole variable domain, filled in from reference TRBV18 and TRBJ1-1, reads NAGVMQNPRHLVRRRGQEARLRCSPMKGHSHVYWYRQLPEEGLKFMVYLQKENIIDESGMPKERFSAEFPKEGPSILRIQQVVRGDSAAYFCASSPRTGMNTEAFFGQGTRLTVV.

The chain carries TRBV6-5 and TRBJ1-5, with TRBD1 matching 8 bases. The germline V gene has CDR1 MNHEY and CDR2 SVGAGI. V lost 6 bases to trimming and J lost 7 bases; unmatched junction nucleotides: 8. The CDR3 has 14 amino acids. The CDR3 here is CASRWTGSEQPQHF. For the CDR3, the DNA is TGTGCCAGCAGGTGGACAGGGTCTGAACAGCCCCAGCATTTT.

The V call is TRBV7-2, the J call TRBJ1-4; possibly TRBD1 for D (5 bases). The ends were cut back, 3 bases at V and 5 bases at J, with 10 bases in the middle. The CDR3 is 14 residues long. In germline, CDR1 is SGHTA, CDR2 FQGNSA. CDR3 amino acids: CASSFRTPNEKLFF. In DNA, the CDR3 is TGTGCCAGCAGCTTCAGGACACCGAATGAAAAACTGTTTTTT.

V is TRBV1 and J is TRBJ1-1. TRBV1 is designated a pseudogene. The length of the CDR3 is 17 residues. CDR3 region: CTSSPQLATRRGTEAFF. In nucleotides, the CDR3 is TGCACCAGCAGCCCACAACTAGCGACCCGGAGAGGCACTGAAGCTTTCTTT.

Concerning this clone itself: A read error may account for a junction end that differs from germline. The genes are TRBV4-1 and TRBJ1-2; D not resolved. The CDR3 is 9 residues long. Per the germline V gene, CDR1 is MGHRA and CDR2 is YSYEKL. The CDR3 reads CASSQGAFF. The DNA of the CDR3 is TGCGCCAGCAGCCAAGGCGCCTTCTTC.

This clone has a handful of counts. The gene calls are TRBV15 and TRBJ1-2, with D hard to call. The V gene lost 0 bases and the J gene lost 1 base, with 9 bases spanning the gap. This CDR3 has 15 amino acids. Germline CDR1 and CDR2: LNHNV and YYDKDF (reference sequence). The CDR3 here is CATSRDLAGNYGYTF. The CDR3 DNA is TGTGCCACCAGCAGAGATCTGGCGGGTAACTATGGCTACACCTTC.

This chain joins TRBV9 and TRBJ2-1, with 14 positions matching TRBD2. This CDR3 has 15 residues. The trim removed 3 bases at V and 10 bases at J, leaving 6 bases unmatched. Looked up from germline, CDR1 is SGDLS and CDR2 is YYNGEE. CDR3 protein: CASSETSGGAREQFF. The CDR3 nucleotides read TGTGCCAGCAGCGAGACTAGCGGGGGGGCCAGAGAGCAGTTCTTC.

This sequence joins TRBV7-3 and TRBJ2-1; D ambiguous. The germline V and J ends were trimmed by 5 bases and 8 bases, with 13 bases remaining between them. The CDR3 sequence is 13 residues long. From germline, CDR1 is SGHTA and CDR2 FQGTGA. CDR3 nucleotide sequence: TGTGCCAGCAGCCAGTTCAGCGTCGATGAGCAGTTCTTC. Its translation: CASSQFSVDEQFF.

The rearrangement joins TRBV9 to TRBJ2-1; TRBD2 matches at 7 bases. V lost 3 bases to trimming and J lost 0 bases; unmatched junction nucleotides: 12. Germline loops: CDR1 SGDLS, CDR2 YYNGEE. This CDR3 has 18 amino acids. The DNA of the CDR3 is TGTGCCAGCAGCGGTCTTCTCGGGAGCGGGGACTCCTACAATGAGCAGTTCTTC. It encodes CASSGLLGSGDSYNEQFF.

The J gene is TRBJ2-7, the V gene TRBV27; 13 nucleotides match TRBD2. Germline loops: CDR1 MNHEY, CDR2 SMNVEV (reference sequence). This CDR3 contains 16 residues. The J segment lost 0 bases and the V segment lost 4 bases, leaving 3 bases of the junction unmatched. The CDR3, as DNA: TGTGCCAGCAGTTCTCGACTAGCGGGGGGCTCCTACGAGCAGTACTTC. The encoded protein is CASSSRLAGGSYEQYF.

The chain carries TRBV6-5 and TRBJ2-7; 9 positions match TRBD2. Germline V gene sequence: CDR1 MNHEY, CDR2 SVGAGI. The CDR3 is 14 amino acids. Trimming cost V 6 bases and J 5 bases; bases outside gene matches: 8. DNA for the CDR3: TGTGCCAGCAGAAGCCCTAGCGGGATAAACGAGCAGTACTTC. It codes for CASRSPSGINEQYF.

This sequence joins TRBV5-1 and TRBJ2-1, with 8 bases lining up with TRBD2. Unmatched junction bases numbered 3, after V lost 0 bases and J lost 4 bases. Germline V gene data show CDR1 as SGHRS and CDR2 as YFSETQ. This CDR3 region has 15 residues. This chain's CDR3 is CASSLGTSGYNEQFF. CDR3 DNA sequence: TGCGCCAGCAGCTTGGGTACTAGCGGTTACAATGAGCAGTTCTTC.

This rearrangement joins TRBV30 to TRBJ2-3; 9 nucleotides line up with TRBD2. Unmatched junction bases numbered 12, after V lost 0 bases and J lost 5 bases. The germline V gene encodes CDR1 GTSNPN and CDR2 SVGIG (reference sequence). The CDR3 has 17 amino acids. The DNA of the CDR3 is TGTGCCTGGAGTGTACTCGGTAGCGGGGGTGGTGTAGATACGCAGTATTTT. Encoded protein: CAWSVLGSGGGVDTQYF.

The rearrangement uses TRBV2 and TRBJ2-1; 16 nucleotides agree with TRBD2. Germline V gene data show CDR1 as SNHLY and CDR2 as FYNNEI. The ends lost 5 bases at V and 9 bases at J; junction bases unmatched: 7. The CDR3 has 16 residues. For the CDR3, the DNA is TGTGCCAGCAGTTCCGGGACTAGCGGGGGGGCCGGTGAGCAGTTCTTC. Translated, it gives CASSSGTSGGAGEQFF.

The chain employs TRBV3-1 (or the pseudogene TRBV3-2) and TRBJ2-6; TRBD1 might be the D (5 bases). Germline CDR1 is LGHDT and CDR2 is YNNKEL (reference sequence). CDR3 length equals 15 residues. V was trimmed by 2 bases and J by 2 bases, leaving 7 bases between them. This CDR3 reads CASSQMTAGANVLTF. CDR3 in DNA: TGTGCCAGCAGCCAAATGACAGCTGGGGCCAACGTCCTGACTTTC.

The chain joins TRBV9 to TRBJ2-2; 8 bases line up with TRBD1. Germline loops: CDR1 SGDLS, CDR2 YYNGEE. J gave up 6 bases and V 0 bases, and 4 bases lay outside the gene matches. This CDR3 is 15 amino acids long. The chain's CDR3 is CASSVVRTGPGELFF. CDR3 coding DNA: TGTGCCAGCAGCGTAGTCAGGACAGGGCCCGGGGAGCTGTTTTTT.